Below are 15 T cell receptor beta chains sequenced from a single sample in a study of shared clonotypes between healthy human individuals. TCRdb keeps only in-frame clones here, not all; method: immunoSEQ multiplex PCR. Here the sample spans roughly 890,000 clones, 80% to 95% being singletons. It was CD45RO-negative cells, positively selected for CCR7, that made up naive CD8 cells, with terminally differentiated effector memory CD45RA+ cells excluded. Sequencing was performed on naive CD8+ T cells sorted from blood. These receptors were obtained from a man under 40 in good health.

Notes on this clone: This same CDR3 is encoded by further DNA sequences in the sample. CDR3 in amino acids: CASSQDLGLATDTQYF. For the CDR3, the DNA is TGCGCCAGCAGCCAAGATTTGGGGCTAGCCACAGATACGCAGTATTTT. The chain uses TRBV4-1 and TRBJ2-3, with D perhaps assigned TRBD1 or TRBD2 (5 bases each). V lost 0 bases and J 2 bases, leaving 12 bases between the germline ends. There are 16 residues in the CDR3. Germline CDR1 MGHRA, CDR2 YSYEKL.

The CDR3 nucleotides read TGTGCCACCCCAGGGTACAGGGTATACAATGAGCAGTTCTTC. Its protein product is CATPGYRVYNEQFF. The gene calls are TRBV7-9 and TRBJ2-1; D possibly corresponds to TRBD1 (6 bases). Germline V gene lookup returns CDR1 SEHNR and CDR2 FQNEAQ (reference sequence). V lost 10 bases and J lost 4, with 17 bases in between. This CDR3 comprises 14 residues.

The chain employs TRBV9 and TRBJ2-3; 10 bases agree with TRBD2. Germline trimming cut 3 bases from V and 5 bases from J; bases unmatched to any gene: 12. The CDR3 has 17 amino acids. CDR1 and CDR2 from the germline V gene are SGDLS and YYNGEE. Here the CDR3 DNA reads TGTGCCAGCAGCGCCCAAGCGGGAGGGCCTAGTAGAGATACGCAGTATTTT. As protein: CASSAQAGGPSRDTQYF.

The chain recombines TRBV7-9 with TRBJ2-1; 7 nucleotides line up with TRBD1. CDR3 size: 17 residues. The germline CDR1 and CDR2 sequences are SEHNR and FQNEAQ (reference sequence). V lost 3 bases and J lost 1; bases outside the gene matches: 9. The CDR3 protein is CASSFQPRDSSYNEQFF. In nucleotides, the CDR3 is TGTGCCAGCAGCTTTCAACCCCGGGACAGTTCCTACAATGAGCAGTTCTTC.

The V and J genes are TRBV9 and TRBJ2-6; D remains unclear. The V gene's germline CDR1 is SGDLS and CDR2 YYNGEE. V was shortened by 3 bases and J by 4 bases, with 2 bases between the two germline ends. This CDR3 contains 12 residues. CDR3 amino acids: CASSGGANVLTF. CDR3 bases: TGTGCCAGCAGCGGGGGGGCCAACGTCCTGACTTTC. Using reference TRBV9 and TRBJ2-6 for the parts outside the CDR3, the full variable domain is DSGVTQTPKHLITATGQRVTLRCSPRSGDLSVYWYQQSLDQGLQFLIQYYNGEERAKGNILERFSAQQFPDLHSELNLSSLELGDSALYFCASSGGANVLTFGAGSRLTVL.

The gene calls are TRBV10-3 and TRBJ2-1; D may correspond to TRBD1 or TRBD2 (5 bases each). The CDR3 contains 13 residues. Trimming left V 10 bases short and J 5 bases short, with 15 bases between. Germline V gene sequence: CDR1 ENHRY, CDR2 SYGVKD. In nucleotides, the CDR3 is TGTGCCACCGACTACTCGGGGCACAATGAGCAGTTCTTC. It encodes CATDYSGHNEQFF.

This clone has a single count. The chain links TRBV4-1 to TRBJ2-2; D possibly matches TRBD1 or TRBD2 (5 bases each). The CDR3 runs to 16 residues. The V end lost 2 bases, the J end lost 5 bases, and 15 bases lay between the germline ends. Germline loops: CDR1 MGHRA, CDR2 YSYEKL. The CDR3 bases are TGCGCCAGCAGCCAACTGGACACACGGGGAACCGGGGAGCTGTTTTTT. As protein: CASSQLDTRGTGELFF.

There are a few counts of this clone. The chain combines TRBV2 with TRBJ1-5; a weak D match, TRBD1 (5 bases). Germline CDR1 is SNHLY and CDR2 is FYNNEI. The CDR3 runs to 14 residues. V lost 3 bases to trimming and J lost 7 bases, with 13 bases between them. CDR3 sequence: CASSDMGVEQPQHF. The CDR3 DNA is TGTGCCAGCAGTGATATGGGGGTAGAGCAGCCCCAGCATTTT.

V and J are TRBV27 and TRBJ1-3; weak D call: TRBD1 (6 bases). The CDR3 has 16 residues. The germline gives CDR1 MNHEY, CDR2 SMNVEV (reference sequence). Trimming shortened V by 10 bases and J by 0 bases, and 19 bases separated the two germline ends. The CDR3, as DNA: TGTGCCATCCCCTTACAGGGTGCCACCTCTGGAAACACCATATATTTT. It is translated as CAIPLQGATSGNTIYF.

The genes are TRBV7-9 and TRBJ2-1; 7 bases match TRBD2. CDR1 SEHNR and CDR2 FQNEAQ come from the germline V gene (reference sequence). This CDR3 contains 16 residues. Germline trimming cut 2 bases from V and 0 bases from J; bases unmatched to any gene: 4. This CDR3 is CASSLSAGDSYNEQFF. CDR3 DNA: TGTGCCAGCAGCTTATCCGCGGGAGACTCCTACAATGAGCAGTTCTTC.

This clone was observed a single time. The chain combines TRBV27 with TRBJ2-2; D is unresolved. With 3 bases removed from V and 5 bases from J, the gap between germline ends came to 10 bases. This CDR3 spans 14 amino acids. Germline-derived CDR1 and CDR2 are MNHEY and SMNVEV (reference sequence). The CDR3 DNA follows: TGTGCCAGCAGTTTTTTTTTGGGGACCGGGGAGCTGTTTTTT. Its protein product is CASSFFLGTGELFF.

This rearrangement joins TRBV6-5 to TRBJ2-7; no firm D call. Deletions cut 5 bases from V and 0 bases from J, with 5 bases between. CDR3 length: 12 residues. Germline CDR1 and CDR2: MNHEY and SVGAGI. The CDR3 here is CASSDPSYEQYF. The CDR3 nucleotides read TGTGCCAGCAGTGATCCCTCCTACGAGCAGTACTTC.

The chain is built from TRBV29-1 and TRBJ1-3; D not resolved. The germline gives CDR1 SQVTM, CDR2 ANQGSEA. V was cut by 6 bases and J by 0 bases, with 9 bases left in between. The CDR3 is 13 residues long. This CDR3 is CSVGASSGNTIYF. The CDR3 DNA sequence: TGCAGCGTAGGAGCGAGCTCTGGAAACACCATATATTTT.

The chain combines TRBV7-9 with TRBJ2-7; D is perhaps TRBD1 or TRBD2 (5 bases each). V lost 4 bases to trimming and J lost 2 bases, with 15 bases between them. Germline CDR1 and CDR2: SEHNR and FQNEAQ (reference sequence). The length of the CDR3 is 15 residues. This chain's CDR3 is CASSSPGPKTYEQYF. In DNA, the CDR3 is TGTGCCAGCAGCTCGCCGGGACCAAAAACCTACGAGCAGTACTTC.

This clone was seen once. The chain employs TRBV11-2 and TRBJ2-7; no clear D. There are 13 residues in the CDR3. The ends were cut back, 5 bases at V and 3 bases at J, with 11 bases in the middle. CDR1 and CDR2 (germline): SGHAT, FQNNGV. CDR3 DNA: TGTGCCAGCAGCCAAGGTGGGCGCTACGAGCAGTACTTC. It codes for CASSQGGRYEQYF.